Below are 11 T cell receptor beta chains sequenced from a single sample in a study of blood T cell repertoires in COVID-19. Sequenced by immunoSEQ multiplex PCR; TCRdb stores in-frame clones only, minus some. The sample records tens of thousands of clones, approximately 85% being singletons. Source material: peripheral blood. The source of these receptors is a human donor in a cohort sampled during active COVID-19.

CDR3: CASSQGGGNSNQPQHF. The CDR3, as DNA: TGCGCCAGCAGCCAGGGGGGAGGGAATAGCAATCAGCCCCAGCATTTT. The V gene is TRBV4-3, the J gene TRBJ1-5; perhaps TRBD1 as D (5 bases). V lost 3 bases, J lost 0 bases, and 12 bases lay in between. Germline CDR1 is LGHNA and CDR2 is YSLEER. The CDR3 has 16 residues.

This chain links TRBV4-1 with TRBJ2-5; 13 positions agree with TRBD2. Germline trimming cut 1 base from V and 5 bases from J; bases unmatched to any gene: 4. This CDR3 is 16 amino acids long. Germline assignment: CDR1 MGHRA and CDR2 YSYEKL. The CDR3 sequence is CASSQGTSGGWETQYF. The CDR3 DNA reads TGCGCCAGCAGCCAAGGGACTAGCGGGGGCTGGGAGACCCAGTACTTC.

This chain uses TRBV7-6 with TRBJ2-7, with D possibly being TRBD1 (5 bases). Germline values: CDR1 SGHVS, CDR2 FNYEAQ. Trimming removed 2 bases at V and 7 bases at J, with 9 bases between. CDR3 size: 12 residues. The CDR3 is CASSLTGVEQYF. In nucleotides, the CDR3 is TGTGCCAGCAGCTTAACAGGAGTTGAGCAGTACTTC.

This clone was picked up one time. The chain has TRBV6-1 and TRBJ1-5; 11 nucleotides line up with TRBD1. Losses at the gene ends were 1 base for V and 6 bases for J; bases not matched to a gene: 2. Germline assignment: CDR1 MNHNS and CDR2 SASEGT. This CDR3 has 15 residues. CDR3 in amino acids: CASSEEGTGGQPQHF. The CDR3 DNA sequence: TGTGCCAGCAGTGAAGAGGGGACAGGGGGTCAGCCCCAGCATTTT.

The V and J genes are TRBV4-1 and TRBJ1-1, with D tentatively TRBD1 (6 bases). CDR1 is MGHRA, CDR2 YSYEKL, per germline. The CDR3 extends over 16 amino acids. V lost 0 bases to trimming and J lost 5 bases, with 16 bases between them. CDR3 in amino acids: CASSQDKLTGNTEAFF. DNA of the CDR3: TGCGCCAGCAGCCAAGATAAGCTAACAGGGAATACTGAAGCTTTCTTT.

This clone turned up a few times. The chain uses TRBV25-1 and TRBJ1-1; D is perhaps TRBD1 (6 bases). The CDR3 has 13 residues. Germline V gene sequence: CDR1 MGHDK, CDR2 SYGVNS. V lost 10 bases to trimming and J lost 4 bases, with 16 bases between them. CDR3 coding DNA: TGTGCCACCTCCCCAAGGGGGGGCACTGAAGCTTTCTTT. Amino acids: CATSPRGGTEAFF.

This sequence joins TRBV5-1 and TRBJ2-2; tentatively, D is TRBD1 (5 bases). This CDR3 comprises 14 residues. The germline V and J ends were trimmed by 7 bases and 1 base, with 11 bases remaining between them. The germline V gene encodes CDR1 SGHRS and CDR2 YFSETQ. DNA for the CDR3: TGCGCCAGCGAGGCGGACAAGAACACCGGGGAGCTGTTTTTT. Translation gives CASEADKNTGELFF.

The CDR3 is CASSQEPGMNTGELFF. The CDR3 coding sequence is TGTGCCAGCAGCCAAGAACCCGGGATGAACACCGGGGAGCTGTTTTTT. The V and J genes are TRBV4-2 and TRBJ2-2, with D maybe TRBD2 (5 bases). Germline V gene lookup returns CDR1 LGHNA and CDR2 YNFKEQ. Trimming cost V 0 bases and J 1 base, with 9 bases left between them. This CDR3 is built from 16 residues.

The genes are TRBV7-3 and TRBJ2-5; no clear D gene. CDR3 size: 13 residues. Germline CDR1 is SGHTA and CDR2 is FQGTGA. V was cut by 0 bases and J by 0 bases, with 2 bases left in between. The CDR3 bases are TGTGCCAGCAGCTTAACCTACCAAGAGACCCAGTACTTC. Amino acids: CASSLTYQETQYF.

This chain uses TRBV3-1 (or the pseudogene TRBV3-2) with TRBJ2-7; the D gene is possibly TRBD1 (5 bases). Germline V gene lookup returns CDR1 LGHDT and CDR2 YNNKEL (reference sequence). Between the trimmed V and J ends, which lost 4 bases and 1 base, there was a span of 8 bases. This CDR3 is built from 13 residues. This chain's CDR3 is CASSLGQSYEQYF. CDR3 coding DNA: TGTGCCAGCAGCCTAGGACAATCCTACGAGCAGTACTTC.

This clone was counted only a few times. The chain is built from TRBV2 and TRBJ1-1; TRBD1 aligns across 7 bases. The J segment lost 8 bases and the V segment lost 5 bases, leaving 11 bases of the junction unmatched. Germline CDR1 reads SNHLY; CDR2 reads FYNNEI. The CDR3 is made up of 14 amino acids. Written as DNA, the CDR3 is TGTGCCAGCAGTCTCGACCTGGTACAGGGGGAAGCTTTCTTT. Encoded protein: CASSLDLVQGEAFF. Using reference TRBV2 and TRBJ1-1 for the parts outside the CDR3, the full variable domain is EPEVTQTPSHQVTQMGQEVILRCVPISNHLYFYWYRQILGQKVEFLVSFYNNEISEKSEIFDDQFSVERPDGSNFTLKIRSTKLEDSAMYFCASSLDLVQGEAFFGQGTRLTVV.